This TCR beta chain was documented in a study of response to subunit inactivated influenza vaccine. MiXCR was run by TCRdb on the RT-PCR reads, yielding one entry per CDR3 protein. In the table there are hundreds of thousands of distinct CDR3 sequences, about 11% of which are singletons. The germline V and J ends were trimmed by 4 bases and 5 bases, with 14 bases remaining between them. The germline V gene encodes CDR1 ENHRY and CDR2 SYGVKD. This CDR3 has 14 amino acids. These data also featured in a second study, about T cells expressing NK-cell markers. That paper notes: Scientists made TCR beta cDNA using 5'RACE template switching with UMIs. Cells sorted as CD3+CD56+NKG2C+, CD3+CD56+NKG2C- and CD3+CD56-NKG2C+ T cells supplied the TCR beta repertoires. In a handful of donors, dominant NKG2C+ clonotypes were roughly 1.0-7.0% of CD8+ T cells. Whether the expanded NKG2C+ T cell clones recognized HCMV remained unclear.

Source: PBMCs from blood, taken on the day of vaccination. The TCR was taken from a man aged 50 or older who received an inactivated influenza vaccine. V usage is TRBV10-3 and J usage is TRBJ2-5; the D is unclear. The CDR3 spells CAISATLRKETQYF. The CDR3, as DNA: TGTGCCATCAGTGCGACCTTGAGGAAGGAGACCCAGTACTTC.